The 10 T cell receptor beta chains in this list originate from one sample, sequenced in a study of human T cells and chemical hapten exposure. The time point was: patch test 1, 2 weeks after DPC sensitization. Noted treatment: therapeutic diphenylcyclopropenone sensitization with weekly scalp DPC. TCRdb re-called the RACE reads with MiXCR, one entry per CDR3 protein. In the table there are about 100,000 distinct CDR3 sequences, approximately 10% of which are singletons. The sample in question was whole blood, obtained in connection with sensitization to the hapten diphenylcyclopropenone (DPC). Source of these receptors: a woman aged 40 to 50 with alopecia areata. Some clones in this sample may be carry-over from other donors' samples.

V usage is TRBV7-6 and J usage is TRBJ2-2, with D possibly TRBD2 on 6 matching bases. This CDR3 spans 14 amino acids. The V end was cut by 8 bases, the J end by 1 base, with 11 bases between. Germline V CDR1 and CDR2: SGHVS, FNYEAQ. The CDR3 here is CASGAGRNTGELFF. The CDR3 DNA sequence: TGTGCCAGCGGCGCGGGGCGGAACACCGGGGAGCTGTTTTTT.

The gene calls are TRBV19 and TRBJ1-5, with 8 bases matching TRBD1. The CDR3 has 18 residues. J gave up 0 bases and V 3 bases, and 10 bases lay outside the gene matches. Per the germline V gene, CDR1 is LNHDA and CDR2 is SQIVND (reference sequence). DNA for the CDR3: TGTGCCAGTAGTATTGATTTGACAGGGGCTCGTAGCAATCAGCCCCAGCATTTT. Amino acids: CASSIDLTGARSNQPQHF.

This rearrangement joins TRBV29-1 to TRBJ1-2; D not certain. The length of the CDR3 is 12 residues. V shed 1 base and J shed 4 bases, with 7 bases lying between them. From germline, CDR1 is SQVTM and CDR2 ANQGSEA. The CDR3 protein is CSVEVQPYGYTF. CDR3 sequence (DNA): TGCAGCGTTGAAGTGCAGCCCTATGGCTACACCTTC.

V usage is TRBV6-5 and J usage is TRBJ1-2; TRBD1 matches 7 bases. The CDR3 loop spans 14 amino acids. With V trimmed by 2 bases and J by 8 bases, 8 bases remained unmatched. Germline lookup yields CDR1 MNHEY and CDR2 SVGAGI. In DNA, the CDR3 is TGTGCCAGCAGTTACAACAGGGGAATGGGAGGCTACACCTTC. It translates to CASSYNRGMGGYTF.

This clonotype has a count of ten or more. This chain uses TRBV12-3 or TRBV12-4 with TRBJ2-5; TRBD1 aligns across 7 bases. V shed 6 bases and J 1 base; nucleotides not matched to a gene: 8. The CDR3 loop spans 15 amino acids. This CDR3 reads CASRHRGGSQETQYF. The CDR3 DNA reads as TGTGCCAGCAGACACAGGGGCGGTTCCCAAGAGACCCAGTACTTC.

This clonotype appeared a few times. V usage is TRBV5-6 and J usage is TRBJ1-2; D possibly corresponds to TRBD1 (5 bases). Per the germline V gene, CDR1 is SGHDT and CDR2 is YYEEEE. Deletions cut 9 bases from V and 1 base from J, with 16 bases between. CDR3 length equals 14 residues. The CDR3 bases are TGTGCCACCCGGGAGTTGGGGGATAACTATGGCTACACCTTC. Translating it yields CATRELGDNYGYTF.

This clonotype was seen more than once but under ten times. The CDR3 here is CASSQSGRQGSQPQHF. CDR3 bases: TGCGCCAGCAGTCAATCGGGCCGGCAGGGAAGTCAGCCCCAGCATTTT. The chain has TRBV23-1 and TRBJ1-5; D might be TRBD1 (5 bases). TRBV23-1 is assigned to the ORF class and has an uncertain function. Trimming shortened V by 0 bases and J by 6 bases, and 15 bases separated the two germline ends. This CDR3 comprises 16 residues.

V is TRBV4-3 and J is TRBJ2-2; 9 bases map to TRBD1. Germline CDR1 reads LGHNA; CDR2 reads YSLEER. CDR3 length equals 16 residues. Trimming cost V 4 bases and J 3 bases; bases outside gene matches: 6. The CDR3 coding sequence is TGCGCCAGCAGCCGCTTGGGACAGGGTGACACCGGGGAGCTGTTTTTT. This sequence encodes CASSRLGQGDTGELFF.

This clonotype was found many times. The chain links TRBV6-2 or TRBV6-3 to TRBJ1-5, with D uncertain. CDR1 is MNHEY, CDR2 SVGEGT, per germline. Trimming left V 0 bases short and J 2 bases short, with 8 bases between. The CDR3 sequence is 15 residues long. The CDR3 sequence is CASSYSNMGNQPQHF. The CDR3 DNA reads as TGTGCCAGCAGTTACTCGAATATGGGCAATCAGCCCCAGCATTTT.

Concerning this clonotype: The CDR3 ends on some other residue instead of the conserved phenylalanine or tryptophan, so this is likely a read error. V and J are TRBV12-3 or TRBV12-4 and TRBJ1-2; no definite D call. Trimming cost V 6 bases and J 8 bases, with 16 bases left between them. The CDR3 consists of 13 residues. The DNA for the CDR3 is TGTGCCAGCAGCCACCCAGGAGTTGGCGGCTACACCATC. Its protein product is CASSHPGVGGYTI.